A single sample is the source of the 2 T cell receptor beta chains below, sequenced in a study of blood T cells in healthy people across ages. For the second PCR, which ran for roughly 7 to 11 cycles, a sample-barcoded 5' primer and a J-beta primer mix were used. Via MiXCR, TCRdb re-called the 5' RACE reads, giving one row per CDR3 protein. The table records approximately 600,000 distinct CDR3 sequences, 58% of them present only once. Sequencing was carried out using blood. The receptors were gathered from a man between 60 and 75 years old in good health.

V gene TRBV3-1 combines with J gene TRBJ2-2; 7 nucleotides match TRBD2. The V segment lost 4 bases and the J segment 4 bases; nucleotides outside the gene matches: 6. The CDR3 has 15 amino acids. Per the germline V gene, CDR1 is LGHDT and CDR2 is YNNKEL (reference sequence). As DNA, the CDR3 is TGTGCCAGCAGCCCAGGACTAGTGGGCACCGGGGAGCTGTTTTTT. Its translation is CASSPGLVGTGELFF. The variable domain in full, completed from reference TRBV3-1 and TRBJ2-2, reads DTAVSQTPKYLVTQMGNDKSIKCEQNLGHDTMYWYKQDSKKFLKIMFSYNNKELIINETVPNRFSPKSPDKAHLNLHINSLELGDSAVYFCASSPGLVGTGELFFGEGSRLTVL.

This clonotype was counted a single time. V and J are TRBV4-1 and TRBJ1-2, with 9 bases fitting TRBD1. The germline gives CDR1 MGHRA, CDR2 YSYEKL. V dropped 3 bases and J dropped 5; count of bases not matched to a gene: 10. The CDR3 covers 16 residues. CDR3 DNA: TGCGCCAGCAGCCAGGGACAGGGATTAACGGAGTATGGCTACACCTTC. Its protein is CASSQGQGLTEYGYTF.